The rows below give T cell receptor beta chains drawn from one sample of a study of control samples from healthy donors and cancer patients. Only in-frame clones appear in the TCRdb table, and some are missing; sequencing was by immunoSEQ multiplex PCR. The table records 45,000 to 65,000 clones, 88% of them present only once. What was sequenced was PBMCs. These receptors all come from a man in his forties or fifties with head and neck cancer. Each CDR3 is given with its conserved first and last residue. D genes are given only for firm matches.

v_gene: TRBV10-3; d_gene: TRBD2; j_gene: TRBJ2-2; CDR3aa: CAISDLAGGLNTGELFF
v_gene: TRBV11-2; d_gene: TRBD2; j_gene: TRBJ2-7; CDR3aa: CASSLGPMQAGPISYEQYF
v_gene: TRBV10-3; d_gene: -; j_gene: TRBJ2-3; CDR3aa: CAISESKPSQGDTQYF
v_gene: TRBV6-4; d_gene: -; j_gene: TRBJ1-2; CDR3aa: CASSDSRGYGYTF
v_gene: TRBV11-1; d_gene: -; j_gene: TRBJ2-3; CDR3aa: CASSLQSGMTDTQYF
v_gene: TRBV18; d_gene: TRBD1; j_gene: TRBJ1-1; CDR3aa: CASSPTGDTEAFF
v_gene: TRBV7-9; d_gene: TRBD1; j_gene: TRBJ1-2; CDR3aa: CASSWTGSNYGYTF
v_gene: TRBV28; d_gene: -; j_gene: TRBJ2-2; CDR3aa: CASSPPVTGELFF
v_gene: TRBV2; d_gene: -; j_gene: TRBJ2-3; CDR3aa: CASSGGTPAADTQYF
v_gene: TRBV2; d_gene: TRBD1; j_gene: TRBJ1-2; CDR3aa: CASIVPGQGNGYTF
v_gene: TRBV7-3; d_gene: TRBD1; j_gene: TRBJ2-7; CDR3aa: CASSLAQGFEQYF
v_gene: TRBV24-1; d_gene: -; j_gene: TRBJ1-1; CDR3aa: CATSDLRGGNTEAFF
v_gene: TRBV23-1; d_gene: TRBD1; j_gene: TRBJ2-2; CDR3aa: CASSQLADREVTGELFF
v_gene: TRBV5-8; d_gene: TRBD1; j_gene: TRBJ1-1; CDR3aa: CASSFDTGVTEAFF
v_gene: TRBV7-3; d_gene: -; j_gene: TRBJ2-3; CDR3aa: CASSSVGGTDTQYF
v_gene: TRBV30; d_gene: TRBD2; j_gene: TRBJ2-1; CDR3aa: CAWSATGLASYNEQFF
v_gene: TRBV19; d_gene: TRBD2; j_gene: TRBJ2-7; CDR3aa: CASSINPSGSSYEQYF
v_gene: TRBV27; d_gene: TRBD2; j_gene: TRBJ2-1; CDR3aa: CASSQREGLWEQFF
v_gene: TRBV7-2; d_gene: -; j_gene: TRBJ1-2; CDR3aa: CASSQQWTPTF
v_gene: TRBV6-5; d_gene: -; j_gene: TRBJ1-6; CDR3aa: CASSDRGRSNSPLHF
v_gene: TRBV11-2; d_gene: -; j_gene: TRBJ1-3; CDR3aa: CASSSLSSGNTIYF
v_gene: TRBV5-4; d_gene: -; j_gene: TRBJ1-3; CDR3aa: CASSLEPRGNTIYF
v_gene: TRBV7-9; d_gene: -; j_gene: TRBJ2-3; CDR3aa: CASRGRISTDTQYF
v_gene: TRBV27; d_gene: -; j_gene: TRBJ1-1; CDR3aa: CASRQGRTEAFF
v_gene: TRBV30; d_gene: -; j_gene: TRBJ2-7; CDR3aa: CAWSVLSGAREQYF
v_gene: TRBV11-1; d_gene: TRBD1; j_gene: TRBJ2-1; CDR3aa: CASSFSRTGMDNEQFF
v_gene: TRBV7-7; d_gene: TRBD2; j_gene: TRBJ2-1; CDR3aa: CASSGRLAALDEQFF
v_gene: TRBV29-1; d_gene: TRBD1; j_gene: TRBJ2-2; CDR3aa: CSVAGTGSPGELFF
v_gene: TRBV7-6; d_gene: -; j_gene: TRBJ2-6; CDR3aa: CASGWGGRVSGANVLTF
v_gene: TRBV29-1; d_gene: -; j_gene: TRBJ2-1; CDR3aa: CSVEQGPSYNEQFF
v_gene: TRBV5-4; d_gene: -; j_gene: TRBJ1-6; CDR3aa: CASSFGAGSPLHF
v_gene: TRBV6-5; d_gene: -; j_gene: TRBJ2-7; CDR3aa: CASSYVGSSYEQYF
v_gene: TRBV5-6; d_gene: -; j_gene: TRBJ1-5; CDR3aa: CASSRGGGFGQPQHF
v_gene: TRBV7-3; d_gene: -; j_gene: TRBJ2-2; CDR3aa: CASSRGGTGELFF
v_gene: TRBV7-8; d_gene: -; j_gene: TRBJ1-2; CDR3aa: CASSLLLREEGYTF
v_gene: TRBV28; d_gene: -; j_gene: TRBJ2-5; CDR3aa: CASMVGGAVKTQYF
v_gene: TRBV9; d_gene: -; j_gene: TRBJ2-7; CDR3aa: CASSVSGLTYEQYF
v_gene: TRBV6-5; d_gene: TRBD1; j_gene: TRBJ1-2; CDR3aa: CASSLQGNYGYTF
v_gene: TRBV5-1; d_gene: TRBD1; j_gene: TRBJ2-1; CDR3aa: CASSWTPGTGYNEQFF
v_gene: TRBV9; d_gene: TRBD1; j_gene: TRBJ1-1; CDR3aa: CASSAPDRGNTEAFF
v_gene: TRBV2; d_gene: TRBD1; j_gene: TRBJ1-1; CDR3aa: CASSPIPGQGGGYTEAFF
v_gene: TRBV3-1/TRBV3-2; d_gene: -; j_gene: TRBJ2-7; CDR3aa: CASSPPGRVAYEQYF
v_gene: TRBV3-1/TRBV3-2; d_gene: -; j_gene: TRBJ1-6; CDR3aa: CASSQTENSPLHF
v_gene: TRBV2; d_gene: TRBD1; j_gene: TRBJ2-1; CDR3aa: CASSEVPGQEQFF
v_gene: TRBV10-2; d_gene: TRBD2; j_gene: TRBJ2-3; CDR3aa: CASSDSGGGATQYF
v_gene: TRBV10-3; d_gene: -; j_gene: TRBJ2-5; CDR3aa: CASGFQGGTQYF
v_gene: TRBV4-2; d_gene: -; j_gene: TRBJ1-5; CDR3aa: CASSQGNSNQPQHF
v_gene: TRBV5-1; d_gene: TRBD1; j_gene: TRBJ1-2; CDR3aa: CASSPLDRANYGYTF
v_gene: TRBV5-1; d_gene: TRBD1; j_gene: TRBJ1-2; CDR3aa: CASSTGQGAETF
v_gene: TRBV11-3; d_gene: TRBD2; j_gene: TRBJ2-3; CDR3aa: CASSRGGTTDTQYF
v_gene: TRBV28; d_gene: TRBD1; j_gene: TRBJ1-1; CDR3aa: CASSLSDRVVGEAFF
v_gene: TRBV10-3; d_gene: -; j_gene: TRBJ1-4; CDR3aa: CAISESGWDTATNEKLFF